The 26 T cell receptor beta chains given below trace back to one sample, sequenced in a study of cytomegalovirus exposure and HLA in healthy donors. PCR amplification relied on 60 Vbeta primers (plus 13 Jbeta primers). The method was immunoSEQ multiplex PCR; TCRdb's version includes in-frame clones alone and lacks a portion of them. The repertoire table contains tens of thousands of clones. The sequencing sample was made of PBMCs. The receptors shown here come from a woman younger than 45 in good health and CMV-seropositive.

The chain has TRBV19 and TRBJ2-4; 8 bases agree with TRBD2. After removal of 3 bases from V and 4 bases from J, the junction contained 2 bases not matched to a gene. Germline V gene data show CDR1 as LNHDA and CDR2 as SQIVND (reference sequence). The CDR3 extends over 14 amino acids. The CDR3 spells CASSIGGGKNIQYF. The CDR3 DNA sequence: TGTGCCAGTAGTATCGGGGGGGGGAAAAACATTCAGTACTTC.

This chain connects TRBV7-9 to TRBJ1-1; D gene uncertain. Trimming stripped 5 bases from V and 1 base from J, with 8 bases between. The germline gives CDR1 SEHNR, CDR2 FQNEAQ (reference sequence). The CDR3 spans 13 residues. CDR3: CASSPIANTEAFF. The CDR3 DNA sequence: TGTGCCAGCAGCCCGATAGCGAACACTGAAGCTTTCTTT.

The chain carries TRBV19 and TRBJ1-2; 10 bases are a match to TRBD1. Trimming cost V 5 bases and J 5 bases; bases outside gene matches: 8. This CDR3 spans 15 amino acids. The germline gives CDR1 LNHDA, CDR2 SQIVND (reference sequence). Here the CDR3 reads CASSSTGQGVYGYTF. CDR3 coding DNA: TGTGCCAGTAGTTCCACCGGACAGGGGGTATATGGCTACACCTTC.

The J gene is TRBJ1-4, the V gene TRBV6-6, with D unclear. The CDR3 runs 13 residues. V was clipped by 0 bases and J by 12 bases, with 11 bases between them. CDR1 is MNHNY and CDR2 is SVGAGI in the germline V gene (reference sequence). CDR3 nucleotides: TGTGCCAGCAGTTACTCGCGGAGGGAGGAACTGTTTTTT. It encodes CASSYSRREELFF.

On this clone itself: The junction departs from the called germline gene at one end, perhaps through a read error. The chain employs TRBV6-6 and TRBJ1-6, with TRBD1 identical over 9 bases. Germline V CDR1 and CDR2: MNHNY, SVGAGI (reference sequence). This CDR3 has 16 amino acids. CDR3 region: CASSNGQGTYNSHLHF. Here the CDR3 DNA reads TGTGCCAGCAGTAATGGACAGGGGACCTATAATTCACACCTCCACTTT.

The chain carries TRBV28 and TRBJ2-3, with 8 bases matching TRBD2. CDR3 size: 15 residues. The junction had 3 bases not matched to a gene; V was cut back by 3 bases and J by 1 base. Germline V lookup: CDR1 MDHEN, CDR2 SYDVKM. The CDR3 spells CASSFYSGGTDTQYF. CDR3 in DNA: TGTGCCAGCAGTTTCTATAGCGGGGGCACAGATACGCAGTATTTT.

V is TRBV5-1 and J is TRBJ1-1, with D perhaps TRBD1 (5 bases). Trimming removed 4 bases from V and 1 base from J, with 11 bases in between. CDR3 size: 14 residues. In germline, CDR1 is SGHRS, CDR2 YFSETQ. The CDR3 loop is CASSPLGGNTEAFF. The CDR3 DNA follows: TGCGCCAGCAGCCCCCTCGGGGGGAACACTGAAGCTTTCTTT.

The chain uses TRBV6-5 and TRBJ2-2; D unresolved. With 5 bases removed from V and 3 bases from J, the gap between germline ends came to 4 bases. The CDR3 is made up of 12 amino acids. Germline V gene data show CDR1 as MNHEY and CDR2 as SVGAGI. The CDR3 bases are TGTGCCAGCAGTACTTACACCGGGGAGCTGTTTTTT. This translates into CASSTYTGELFF.

J is TRBJ1-2 and V is TRBV5-6; D remains unclear. Per germline, CDR1 SGHDT and CDR2 YYEEEE. Trimming stripped 4 bases from V and 0 bases from J, with 13 bases between. This CDR3 region has 15 residues. CDR3 sequence reads: CASSEPQAPNYGYTF. Written as DNA, the CDR3 is TGTGCCAGCAGCGAACCCCAGGCCCCTAACTATGGCTACACCTTC.

J is TRBJ2-7 and V is TRBV20-1; no clear D. From germline, CDR1 is DFQATT and CDR2 SNEGSKA (reference sequence). Trimming removed 3 bases from V and 0 bases from J, with 3 bases in between. The CDR3 runs 11 residues. The CDR3 reads CSASVSYEQYF. For the CDR3, the DNA is TGCAGTGCTAGCGTCTCCTACGAGCAGTACTTC.

V usage is TRBV7-9 and J usage is TRBJ2-7, with TRBD1 matching 9 bases. V lost 5 bases to trimming and J lost 3 bases; unmatched junction nucleotides: 11. The CDR3 contains 16 residues. Germline values: CDR1 SEHNR, CDR2 FQNEAQ (reference sequence). The CDR3 sequence: CASSRFAGQGRYEQYF. The CDR3 DNA reads TGTGCCAGCAGCCGTTTTGCGGGACAGGGACGCTACGAGCAGTACTTC.

This chain connects TRBV5-1 to TRBJ2-2, with D perhaps TRBD2 (5 bases). Germline V gene data show CDR1 as SGHRS and CDR2 as YFSETQ. CDR3 length equals 16 residues. The V end lost 1 base, the J end lost 7 bases, and 17 bases lay between the germline ends. The CDR3, as DNA: TGCGCCAGCAGCTTGTTGACCAGCGGAGGAGGCGGGGAGCTGTTTTTT. Its translation is CASSLLTSGGGGELFF.

The chain couples TRBV9 to TRBJ1-1, with no clear D. Trimming pared 0 bases from V and 5 bases from J, leaving 8 bases between. Germline V gene lookup returns CDR1 SGDLS and CDR2 YYNGEE. This CDR3 comprises 13 residues. CDR3 amino acids: CASSVAEGTEAFF. The CDR3 DNA is TGTGCCAGCAGCGTAGCTGAGGGAACTGAAGCTTTCTTT.

The rearrangement joins TRBV9 to TRBJ2-3; 9 nucleotides agree with TRBD2. Germline CDR1 SGDLS, CDR2 YYNGEE. The CDR3 has 15 residues. The ends lost 0 bases at V and 3 bases at J; junction bases unmatched: 2. CDR3 DNA sequence: TGTGCCAGCAGCGTAGCAGCGGGAGGAACAGATACGCAGTATTTT. Protein sequence: CASSVAAGGTDTQYF.

The rearrangement joins TRBV6-6 to TRBJ1-1; 8 bases align to TRBD1. The V gene end was trimmed by 8 bases and the J gene end by 7 bases; junction bases not matched to a gene: 9. The CDR3 extends over 13 amino acids. Germline CDR1 and CDR2: MNHNY and SVGAGI (reference sequence). CDR3 DNA: TGTGCCAGCGGACTTTCGGACAGGGATGAAGCTTTCTTT. Protein: CASGLSDRDEAFF.

V gene TRBV4-1 combines with J gene TRBJ2-5; D uncertain. The V gene lost 5 bases and the J gene lost 2 bases, with 12 bases spanning the gap. Germline V gives CDR1 MGHRA, CDR2 YSYEKL. This CDR3 spans 14 amino acids. CDR3 DNA sequence: TGCGCCAGCAGCAGAGATGACTTACAAGAGACCCAGTACTTC. Its protein is CASSRDDLQETQYF.

The V call is TRBV11-2, the J call TRBJ1-1; TRBD1 aligns across 11 bases. Germline loops: CDR1 SGHAT, CDR2 FQNNGV. Trimming removed 4 bases from V and 4 bases from J; junction bases left unmatched: 8. The CDR3 totals 16 residues. The CDR3 DNA is TGTGCCAGCAGCTCGAGGACAGGGGGCTGGACCACTGAAGCTTTCTTT. Translating gives CASSSRTGGWTTEAFF.

The chain joins TRBV6-5 to TRBJ1-6; the match to TRBD1 covers 11 bases. Trimming cost V 5 bases and J 9 bases; bases outside gene matches: 3. Germline CDR1 MNHEY, CDR2 SVGAGI. There are 14 residues in the CDR3. The CDR3 spells CASSPGQGVSPLHF. CDR3 sequence (DNA): TGTGCCAGCAGTCCGGGACAGGGGGTTTCACCCCTCCACTTT.

This sequence joins TRBV7-6 and TRBJ2-3; 8 nucleotides agree with TRBD2. The CDR3 is 16 amino acids. Losses at the gene ends were 3 bases for V and 6 bases for J; bases not matched to a gene: 11. The germline V gene has CDR1 SGHVS and CDR2 FNYEAQ. CDR3 sequence: CASSFRSSGRVDTQYF. The DNA of the CDR3 is TGTGCCAGCAGCTTCCGTTCCAGCGGGAGAGTGGATACGCAGTATTTT.

The V call is TRBV19, the J call TRBJ2-2, with a weak D call TRBD2 (7 bases). Trimming pared 3 bases from V and 5 bases from J, leaving 10 bases between. Germline V lookup: CDR1 LNHDA, CDR2 SQIVND (reference sequence). The CDR3 contains 14 residues. CDR3 sequence: CASSIRGGTGELFF. In DNA form, the CDR3 reads TGTGCCAGTAGTATCAGGGGAGGGACCGGGGAGCTGTTTTTT.

The V call is TRBV27, the J call TRBJ2-7, with 8 bases that match TRBD2. V gave up 6 bases and J gave up 0 bases; unmatched junction bases: 7. The length of the CDR3 is 15 residues. Germline V CDR1 and CDR2: MNHEY, SMNVEV (reference sequence). CDR3 sequence reads: CASSYSGEPSYEQYF. In DNA form, the CDR3 reads TGTGCCAGCAGCTATAGCGGGGAACCCTCCTACGAGCAGTACTTC.

The rearrangement links TRBV6-1 to TRBJ2-7, with 10 nucleotides matching TRBD1. Germline loops: CDR1 MNHNS, CDR2 SASEGT. This CDR3 region has 15 residues. The junction had 9 bases not matched to a gene; V was cut back by 7 bases and J by 3 bases. The CDR3 DNA sequence: TGTGCCAGCACCCCCGCGGGACAGGGGTTCTACGAGCAGTACTTC. It encodes CASTPAGQGFYEQYF.

The genes are TRBV2 and TRBJ2-5; 8 nucleotides agree with TRBD1. The CDR3 is 13 amino acids. CDR1 and CDR2 (germline): SNHLY, FYNNEI. V lost 7 bases, J lost 2 bases, and 3 bases stayed unmatched. CDR3 loop: CASKRDRQETQYF. The CDR3 DNA follows: TGTGCCAGCAAAAGGGACAGGCAAGAGACCCAGTACTTC.

The DNA for the CDR3 is TGCAGCGCCGGAAGGGGACAGGGGGCGGACTATGGCTACACCTTC. It specifies CSAGRGQGADYGYTF. J is TRBJ1-2 and V is TRBV29-1, with 12 bases fitting TRBD1. V gave up 7 bases and J gave up 3 bases; unmatched junction bases: 9. CDR1 is SQVTM and CDR2 is ANQGSEA in the germline V gene. The CDR3 has 15 amino acids.

The DNA of the CDR3 is TGTGCCAGCAGCGTAGAGGGAGGTGGAACCACAGATACGCAGTATTTT. This gives the protein CASSVEGGGTTDTQYF. The rearrangement links TRBV9 to TRBJ2-3; possibly TRBD2 for D (6 bases). CDR3 length: 16 amino acids. Germline CDR1 SGDLS, CDR2 YYNGEE. Trimming removed 0 bases at V and 2 bases at J, with 13 bases between. Supplemented by reference TRBV9 and TRBJ2-3, the full variable domain reads DSGVTQTPKHLITATGQRVTLRCSPRSGDLSVYWYQQSLDQGLQFLIQYYNGEERAKGNILERFSAQQFPDLHSELNLSSLELGDSALYFCASSVEGGGTTDTQYFGPGTRLTVL.

The chain carries TRBV30 and TRBJ2-3, with 9 bases identical to TRBD2. This CDR3 comprises 15 residues. Germline values: CDR1 GTSNPN, CDR2 SVGIG (reference sequence). The ends lost 8 bases at V and 3 bases at J; junction bases unmatched: 12. In nucleotides, the CDR3 is TGTGCCGGCTCCGGGGCGGGGGGGCTTACAGATACGCAGTATTTT. This translates into CAGSGAGGLTDTQYF.